The 10 T cell receptor beta chains in this list originate from one sample, sequenced in a study of blood T cell repertoires in COVID-19. The table came from immunoSEQ multiplex PCR; TCRdb's copy has only in-frame clones and leaves some out. The sample has some 300,000 clones, around 88% seen once. Input material: peripheral blood. The receptors shown here come from a woman in her 70s with COVID-19, enrolled during active disease.

The chain links TRBV27 to TRBJ1-2; D might be TRBD1 (5 bases). There are 13 residues in the CDR3. Germline loops: CDR1 MNHEY, CDR2 SMNVEV (reference sequence). Trimming took 6 bases from V and 5 from J, leaving 13 bases between them. The CDR3 is CASSLDKGYGYTF. The CDR3 coding sequence is TGTGCCAGCAGCCTGGACAAGGGGTATGGCTACACCTTC.

The chain uses TRBV27 and TRBJ1-2; perhaps TRBD1 as D (5 bases). The germline CDR1 and CDR2 sequences are MNHEY and SMNVEV (reference sequence). The CDR3 has 11 residues. CDR3 DNA: TGTGCAGTCTGGACATCCTATGGCTACACCTTC. Translating gives CAVWTSYGYTF.

This chain connects TRBV7-2 to TRBJ1-3; D is unresolved. Trimming removed 5 bases from V and 3 bases from J, with 8 bases in between. CDR1 and CDR2 from the germline V gene are SGHTA and FQGNSA. This CDR3 contains 13 residues. CDR3 amino acids: CASSPQNGNTIYF. CDR3 coding DNA: TGTGCCAGCAGCCCACAAAATGGAAACACCATATATTTT. The full variable domain, rest sourced from reference TRBV7-2 and TRBJ1-3, is GAGVSQSPSNKVTEKGKDVELRCDPISGHTALYWYRQSLGQGLEFLIYFQGNSAPDKSGLPSDRFSAERTGGSVSTLTIQRTQQEDSAVYLCASSPQNGNTIYFGEGSWLTVV.

The chain has TRBV28 and TRBJ2-5; perhaps TRBD2 as D (6 bases). The germline V and J ends were trimmed by 2 bases and 5 bases, with 15 bases remaining between them. This CDR3 spans 15 amino acids. Germline assignment: CDR1 MDHEN and CDR2 SYDVKM. The CDR3 DNA reads as TGTGCCAGCAGTTTAGGGCGGGGTTGGGGGGAGACCCAGTACTTC. It yields the protein CASSLGRGWGETQYF.

The count of this clone is one. The rearrangement uses TRBV18 and TRBJ2-3; D is ambiguous. Germline CDR1 reads KGHSH; CDR2 reads LQKENI. This CDR3 region has 13 residues. Trimming took 3 bases from V and 4 from J, leaving 8 bases between them. CDR3 sequence: CASSPSMPDTQYF. The DNA for the CDR3 is TGTGCCAGCTCACCGAGTATGCCAGATACGCAGTATTTT.

The V call is TRBV5-1, the J call TRBJ2-3, with D hard to call. Trimming removed 4 bases from V and 7 bases from J, with 10 bases in between. Germline V gene sequence: CDR1 SGHRS, CDR2 YFSETQ. The CDR3 spans 12 residues. CDR3 sequence (DNA): TGCGCCAGCAGCCTAGACTCTAATACGCAGTATTTT. It specifies CASSLDSNTQYF.

This clone was recorded only once. V gene TRBV6-5 combines with J gene TRBJ1-4, with TRBD1 matching over 9 bases. The CDR3 is 13 residues long. V lost 11 bases, J lost 8 bases, and 9 bases stayed unmatched. Germline V lookup: CDR1 MNHEY, CDR2 SVGAGI. CDR3 bases: TGTGCCTCCAGGACAGGGGTACACGAAAAACTGTTTTTT. Its translation is CASRTGVHEKLFF.

V is TRBV27 and J is TRBJ1-2; TRBD1 matches at 8 bases. In germline, CDR1 is MNHEY, CDR2 SMNVEV (reference sequence). V was clipped by 4 bases and J by 7 bases; unmatched bases: 11. The CDR3 loop spans 15 amino acids. The CDR3 spells CASSSRSTGESGYTF. CDR3 in DNA: TGTGCCAGCAGTTCACGCTCGACAGGGGAGAGTGGCTACACCTTC.

The sample holds one count of this clone. The genes are TRBV24-1 and TRBJ2-3; D unresolved. The CDR3 contains 13 residues. Germline assignment: CDR1 KGHDR and CDR2 SFDVKD. Trimming took 10 bases from V and 1 from J, leaving 11 bases between them. The CDR3 DNA sequence: TGTGCCACTGCTGTGGCCGGCACAGATACGCAGTATTTT. Translating gives CATAVAGTDTQYF.

This rearrangement joins TRBV24-1 to TRBJ2-4, with 10 bases lining up with TRBD1. With V trimmed by 4 bases and J by 7 bases, 6 bases remained unmatched. This CDR3 is built from 15 residues. The V gene's germline CDR1 is KGHDR and CDR2 SFDVKD. CDR3 residues: CATSDTRQGANIQYF. CDR3 bases: TGTGCCACCAGTGACACTAGACAGGGGGCCAACATTCAGTACTTC.